The source of this TCR beta chain is a study of OX40 agonist ivuxolimab in advanced cancers. On the study more broadly: Partial response was recorded in three patients: one hepatocellular carcinoma and two cutaneous melanoma cases.

The table came from immunoSEQ multiplex PCR; TCRdb's copy has only in-frame clones and leaves some out. The table shows 55,000 to 90,000 clones, with 70% to 90% occurring only once. Study-wide points: In the 0.1 to 3.0 mg/kg range, CD4+ and CD8+ blood T cells had expanded clonally by week 6. Relative to CD4+, CD8+ T cells held more expanded clones on average.

Blood samples were obtained at baseline, cycle 4 day 1, and cycle 7 day 1. Trimming cost V 1 base and J 5 bases; bases outside gene matches: 3. The CDR3 spans 13 residues. Germline V gene lookup returns CDR1 GTSNPN and CDR2 SVGIG (reference sequence). As regards this clone: Its antigen remains unknown.

The sequencing used CD4+ or CD8+ T cells sorted from blood, collected in a trial of the OX40 agonist ivuxolimab. This clonotype originated in an adult with an advanced solid tumor such as melanoma, head and neck, liver or kidney cancer. The chain carries TRBV30 and TRBJ2-3, with 7 bases aligning to TRBD2. The CDR3 loop reads CAWSAGEGDTQYF. The CDR3 bases are TGTGCCTGGAGTGCCGGGGAGGGAGATACGCAGTATTTT.